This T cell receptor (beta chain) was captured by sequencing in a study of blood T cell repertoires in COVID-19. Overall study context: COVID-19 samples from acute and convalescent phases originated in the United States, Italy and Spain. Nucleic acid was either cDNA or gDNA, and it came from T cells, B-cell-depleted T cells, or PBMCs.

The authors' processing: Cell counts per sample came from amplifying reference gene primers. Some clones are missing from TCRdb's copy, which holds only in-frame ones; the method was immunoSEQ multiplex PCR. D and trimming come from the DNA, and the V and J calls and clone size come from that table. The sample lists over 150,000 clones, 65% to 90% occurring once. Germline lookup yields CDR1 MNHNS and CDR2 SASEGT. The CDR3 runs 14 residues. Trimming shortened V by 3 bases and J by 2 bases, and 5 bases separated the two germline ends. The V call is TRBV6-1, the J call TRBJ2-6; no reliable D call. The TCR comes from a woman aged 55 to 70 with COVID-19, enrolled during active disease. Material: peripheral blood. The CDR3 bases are TGTGCCAGCAGTGATACGGCTGGGGCCAACGTCCTGACTTTC. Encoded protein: CASSDTAGANVLTF.